The 14 T cell receptor beta chains below come from one sample, sequenced in a study of Ad26.COV2.S vaccination and SARS-CoV-2 variants. Treatment denoted: around 19 received Ad26.COV2.S at low or high dose, single or two shots; about five received placebo; per-sample allocation not given. After the first vaccine or placebo injection, samples were drawn on day 63. The data were produced by immunoSEQ multiplex PCR, yet TCRdb's version contains in-frame clones alone and is incomplete. The table has some 300,000 clones, approximately 86% seen once. The sample here was peripheral blood, taken in a trial of Ad26.COV2.S vaccine versus placebo. These receptors all stem from a person between 18 and 59 years old who received the Ad26.COV2.S COVID-19 vaccine or a placebo.

This clone was seen more than once but under ten times. This chain uses TRBV3-1 (or the pseudogene TRBV3-2) with TRBJ2-7; 9 bases line up with TRBD1. The germline CDR1 and CDR2 sequences are LGHDT and YNNKEL (reference sequence). J gave up 6 bases and V 2 bases, and 5 bases lay outside the gene matches. The CDR3 runs to 14 residues. CDR3 coding DNA: TGTGCCAGCAGCCAACCGGGACAGGGTACCGAGCAGTACTTC. This encodes CASSQPGQGTEQYF.

The chain uses TRBV28 and TRBJ2-3, with unresolved D. Per germline, CDR1 MDHEN and CDR2 SYDVKM. The V end was cut by 2 bases, the J end by 2 bases, with 11 bases between. CDR3 length: 15 amino acids. DNA for the CDR3: TGTGCCAGCAGTTTACCCTCCAGTCTCACAGATACGCAGTATTTT. Translation gives CASSLPSSLTDTQYF.

This sequence joins TRBV10-3 and TRBJ2-1; a weak D match, TRBD1 (6 bases). V was pared by 2 bases and J by 4 bases, with 15 bases between. CDR1 and CDR2 (germline): ENHRY, SYGVKD. The CDR3 is 16 amino acids. The CDR3 DNA follows: TGTGCCATCAGTGAGGGGGTACAGGGTCGATACAATGAGCAGTTCTTC. Its protein is CAISEGVQGRYNEQFF.

This chain joins TRBV18 and TRBJ2-7; 8 nucleotides match TRBD1. CDR1 KGHSH and CDR2 LQKENI come from the germline V gene. The CDR3 has 15 residues. V lost 4 bases to trimming and J lost 2 bases; unmatched junction nucleotides: 7. The CDR3 here is CASSQGRTGPYEQYF. In DNA, the CDR3 is TGTGCCAGCTCACAGGGGCGGACAGGGCCCTACGAGCAGTACTTC.

This clone appeared a few times. This chain connects TRBV5-1 to TRBJ1-1, with D perhaps TRBD1 (6 bases). V was cut by 4 bases and J by 1 base, with 17 bases left in between. This CDR3 contains 16 residues. Germline loops: CDR1 SGHRS, CDR2 YFSETQ. Here the CDR3 reads CASSPSKGGPNTEAFF. DNA for the CDR3: TGCGCCAGCAGCCCCTCGAAGGGGGGGCCGAACACTGAAGCTTTCTTT.

The V call is TRBV6-6, the J call TRBJ1-5; the D is unclear. Looked up from germline, CDR1 is MNHNY and CDR2 is SVGAGI (reference sequence). This CDR3 has 13 residues. Trimming left V 7 bases short and J 5 bases short, with 12 bases between. The CDR3 DNA is TGTGCCAGCACTCTGGGATGGGATCAGCCCCAGCATTTT. It specifies CASTLGWDQPQHF.

The chain links TRBV4-1 to TRBJ2-7; 8 bases are shared with TRBD2. The trim removed 1 base at V and 2 bases at J, leaving 10 bases unmatched. The CDR3 totals 17 residues. CDR1 and CDR2 (germline): MGHRA, YSYEKL. The CDR3 region is CASSQVFGLAGPYEQYF. DNA for the CDR3: TGCGCCAGCAGCCAAGTTTTCGGCCTAGCGGGCCCCTACGAGCAGTACTTC.

This clone has a handful of counts. CDR3 amino acids: CASSIGANYGYTF. The CDR3, as DNA: TGTGCCAGTAGTATCGGAGCTAACTATGGCTACACCTTC. The V call is TRBV19, the J call TRBJ1-2; D is unclear. V was pared by 3 bases and J by 0 bases, with 5 bases between. Germline V lookup: CDR1 LNHDA, CDR2 SQIVND (reference sequence). This CDR3 comprises 13 residues. The full variable domain, completed using reference TRBV19 and TRBJ1-2, is DGGITQSPKYLFRKEGQNVTLSCEQNLNHDAMYWYRQDPGQGLRLIYYSQIVNDFQKGDIAEGYSVSREKKESFPLTVTSAQKNPTAFYLCASSIGANYGYTFGSGTRLTVV.

The count of this clone is one. V gene TRBV5-1 combines with J gene TRBJ2-2; a weak D match, TRBD2 (5 bases). Trimming removed 5 bases from V and 1 base from J, with 9 bases in between. Germline V gene lookup returns CDR1 SGHRS and CDR2 YFSETQ. CDR3 size: 14 residues. CDR3 residues: CASRPLGNTGELFF. Here the CDR3 DNA reads TGCGCCAGCAGACCACTAGGGAACACCGGGGAGCTGTTTTTT.

The chain employs TRBV5-4 and TRBJ2-5, with D tentatively TRBD2 (5 bases). There are 15 residues in the CDR3. V was pared by 2 bases and J by 7 bases, with 18 bases between. Germline V gene sequence: CDR1 SGHNT, CDR2 YYREEE (reference sequence). CDR3 sequence reads: CASSFGRSREGTQYF. The CDR3 coding sequence is TGTGCCAGCAGCTTTGGCAGGTCAAGAGAGGGGACCCAGTACTTC.

This clone was observed once. The chain couples TRBV29-1 to TRBJ2-2; either TRBD1 or TRBD2 may supply D (5 bases each). This CDR3 has 11 amino acids. From germline, CDR1 is SQVTM and CDR2 ANQGSEA. Trimming left V 5 bases short and J 7 bases short, with 8 bases between. This CDR3 reads CSVLGVGELFF. Here the CDR3 DNA reads TGCAGCGTTCTGGGGGTCGGGGAGCTGTTTTTT.

This clone was detected a few times. The rearrangement joins TRBV6-4 to TRBJ2-3; TRBD2 agrees at 10 bases. The CDR3 sequence is 17 residues long. Per the germline V gene, CDR1 is MRHNA and CDR2 is SNTAGT. Trimming at V came to 3 bases and at J to 3 bases, leaving 9 bases not matched to a gene. The CDR3 is CASSESFTSGDTDTQYF. The CDR3 nucleotides read TGTGCCAGCAGTGAGTCTTTCACTAGCGGGGATACAGATACGCAGTATTTT.

The chain recombines TRBV7-9 with TRBJ2-1, with D possibly matching TRBD2 (6 bases). The V end was cut by 3 bases, the J end by 1 base, with 13 bases between. The CDR3 is 16 amino acids. CDR1 is SEHNR and CDR2 is FQNEAQ in the germline V gene (reference sequence). In DNA, the CDR3 is TGTGCCAGCAGCTTCTCCGGGGGTAGTTCCTACAATGAGCAGTTCTTC. Protein product: CASSFSGGSSYNEQFF. The full variable domain, with the rest looked up from reference TRBV7-9 and TRBJ2-1, is DTGVSQNPRHKITKRGQNVTFRCDPISEHNRLYWYRQTLGQGPEFLTYFQNEAQLEKSRLLSDRFSAERPKGSFSTLEIQRTEQGDSAMYLCASSFSGGSSYNEQFFGPGTRLTVL.

This chain joins TRBV4-1 and TRBJ1-2; D is uncertain. From germline, CDR1 is MGHRA and CDR2 YSYEKL. This CDR3 region has 15 residues. V was clipped by 0 bases and J by 1 base, with 9 bases between them. The CDR3 sequence is CASSQDSPVNYGYTF. The CDR3 bases are TGCGCCAGCAGCCAAGATTCGCCAGTTAACTATGGCTACACCTTC.